These T cell receptor beta chains were read from a single sample in a study of CD8 T cells in ankylosing spondylitis. TCRdb re-called the 5' RACE reads with MiXCR, one entry per CDR3 protein. The sample contains around 150,000 distinct CDR3 sequences, roughly 6.6% of which appear only once. Sequenced input: blood, either unsorted or a sorted T cell fraction (not recorded which). The receptors were sampled from a female donor with ankylosing spondylitis or in good health (not recorded which). Both conserved end residues are part of each CDR3. A D gene is named only where the DNA matches it firmly. The size of a clone is reported for some rows only, either as once, few or many, or as a class for expanded clones.

TRBJ2-4 | NA | 11 | many | TRBV19 | CASVRKNIQYF | TGTGCCAGCGTAAGGAAAAACATTCAGTACTTC
TRBJ2-3 | TRBD2 | 18 | many | TRBV11-3 | CASSFGLAGPTSTDTQYF | TGTGCCAGCAGCTTCGGTCTAGCGGGGCCGACTAGCACAGATACGCAGTATTTT
TRBJ1-1 | NA | 14 | many | TRBV7-2 | CASSFRRGGTEAFF | TGTGCCAGCAGCTTTAGGAGGGGGGGAACTGAAGCTTTCTTT
TRBJ1-1 | TRBD1 | 12 | many | TRBV12-3/TRBV12-4 | CASSNRGAEAFF | TGTGCCAGCAGTAACAGGGGAGCCGAAGCTTTCTTT
TRBJ1-1 | TRBD1 | 16 | NA | TRBV27 | CASSPDRVFINTEAFF | TGTGCCAGCAGCCCGGACAGGGTATTTATAAACACTGAAGCTTTCTTT
TRBJ1-2 | NA | 15 | many | TRBV6-2/TRBV6-3 | CASIKSGRRNYGYTF | TGTGCCAGCATCAAAAGTGGTAGGCGAAATTATGGCTACACCTTC
TRBJ2-5 | TRBD2 | 15 | many | TRBV12-3/TRBV12-4 | CASSGGGGYQETQYF | TGTGCCAGCAGTGGCGGGGGGGGCTACCAAGAGACCCAGTACTTC
TRBJ1-5 | NA | 13 | few | TRBV30 | CAWRQGSNQPQHF | TGTGCCTGGAGGCAGGGTAGCAATCAGCCCCAGCATTTT
TRBJ2-1 | NA | 13 | many | TRBV9 | CASSVGLDNEQFF | TGTGCCAGCAGCGTAGGTCTGGACAATGAGCAGTTCTTC
TRBJ2-3 | TRBD1 | 17 | many | TRBV5-1 | CASSRDKTGNLADTQYF | TGCGCCAGCAGCAGAGACAAGACAGGGAATTTAGCAGATACGCAGTATTTT
TRBJ1-5 | NA | 13 | many | TRBV29-1 | CSVDMGINQPQHF | TGCAGCGTTGATATGGGGATTAATCAGCCCCAGCATTTT
TRBJ2-7 | TRBD1 | 14 | many | TRBV5-1 | CASRYDRGSYEQYF | TGCGCCAGCAGATACGACAGGGGATCCTACGAGCAGTACTTC
TRBJ2-2 | NA | 17 | NA | TRBV11-3 | CASSLGGGTRNTGELFF | TGTGCCAGCAGCTTAGGAGGCGGTACGAGAAACACCGGGGAGCTGTTTTTT
TRBJ2-2 | NA | 15 | many | TRBV12-3/TRBV12-4 | CASSPAGFDTGELFF | TGTGCCAGCAGTCCCGCGGGCTTCGACACCGGGGAGCTGTTTTTT
TRBJ2-7 | TRBD1 | 15 | many | TRBV5-1 | CASSSLPGQGYEQYF | TGCGCCAGCAGCTCCCTTCCGGGACAGGGGTACGAGCAGTACTTC
TRBJ2-3 | TRBD2 | 15 | many | TRBV12-3/TRBV12-4 | CASSATSGYADTQYF | TGTGCCAGCAGTGCGACTAGCGGGTACGCAGATACGCAGTATTTT
TRBJ2-1 | TRBD2 | 14 | NA | TRBV20-1 | CSAKDWTSGAEQFF | TGCAGTGCTAAAGATTGGACTAGCGGGGCTGAGCAGTTCTTC
TRBJ1-1 | NA | 17 | many | TRBV4-1 | CASSSPRGESVNTEAFF | TGCGCCAGCAGCTCTCCGAGGGGGGAGTCGGTGAACACTGAAGCTTTCTTT
TRBJ2-2 | NA | 15 | many | TRBV5-1 | CASSPGTDSGGELFF | TGCGCCAGCAGCCCTGGGACGGATTCGGGCGGGGAGCTGTTTTTT
TRBJ1-2 | NA | 12 | many | TRBV12-3/TRBV12-4 | CASSLGGFGYTF | TGTGCCAGCAGTTTGGGAGGGTTTGGCTACACCTTC
TRBJ2-1 | NA | 13 | many | TRBV12-3/TRBV12-4 | CASSSDRLNEQFF | TGTGCCAGCAGTTCGGACAGACTCAATGAGCAGTTCTTC
TRBJ1-2 | TRBD1 | 14 | many | TRBV4-1 | CASSQGTGGYGYTF | TGCGCCAGCAGCCAAGGGACAGGGGGCTATGGCTACACCTTC
TRBJ1-4 | NA | 13 | many | TRBV14 | CASSQDLRSFRFF | TGTGCCAGCAGCCAAGATCTTCGGAGTTTTAGGTTTTTT
TRBJ2-7 | TRBD2 | 15 | many | TRBV2 | CASTLSGTRPYEQYF | TGTGCCAGTACCCTTTCGGGGACTAGACCGTACGAGCAGTACTTC
TRBJ2-7 | TRBD1 | 13 | many | TRBV12-3/TRBV12-4 | CASSLSPGGEQYF | TGTGCCAGCAGTTTATCCCCAGGGGGCGAGCAGTACTTC
TRBJ1-2 | NA | 15 | many | TRBV12-3/TRBV12-4 | CASSLSGEWNYGYTF | TGTGCCAGCAGTTTGAGCGGGGAGTGGAACTATGGCTACACCTTC
TRBJ2-7 | NA | 16 | many | TRBV5-1 | CASSLTGTASSYEQYF | TGCGCCAGCAGCTTAACCGGGACTGCAAGCTCCTACGAGCAGTACTTC
TRBJ1-3 | TRBD1 | 14 | many | TRBV20-1 | CSARKQGLRNTIYF | TGCAGTGCTCGAAAACAGGGGCTTAGAAACACCATATATTTT
TRBJ2-1 | TRBD2 | 14 | many | TRBV20-1 | CSARDSGGYNEQFF | TGCAGTGCTAGAGATAGCGGGGGCTACAATGAGCAGTTCTTC
TRBJ1-4 | NA | 14 | many | TRBV15 | CATRVQSTNEKLFF | TGTGCCACCCGAGTACAGTCAACTAATGAAAAACTGTTTTTT
TRBJ2-2 | NA | 16 | few | TRBV7-2 | CASSLGGSRVTGELFF | TGTGCCAGCAGCTTAGGAGGTAGCAGGGTCACCGGGGAGCTGTTTTTT
TRBJ2-1 | NA | 15 | many | TRBV5-1 | CASSGDGGSYNEQFF | TGCGCCAGCAGCGGGGATGGGGGCTCCTACAATGAGCAGTTCTTC
TRBJ1-1 | NA | 11 | many | TRBV20-1 | CSAYLGTEAFF | TGCAGTGCTTATCTCGGTACTGAAGCTTTCTTT
TRBJ1-4 | NA | 14 | many | TRBV28 | CASSFGGPNEKLFF | TGTGCCAGCAGTTTTGGGGGGCCTAATGAAAAACTGTTTTTT
TRBJ2-7 | NA | 14 | few | TRBV6-6 | CASSYWGTDYEQYF | TGTGCCAGCAGTTACTGGGGGACCGACTACGAGCAGTACTTC
TRBJ2-5 | NA | 15 | many | TRBV7-9 | CASSPFGGVGETQYF | TGTGCCAGCAGTCCATTCGGCGGTGTAGGTGAGACCCAGTACTTC
TRBJ2-5 | TRBD2 | 15 | many | TRBV25-1 | CASSDTAGGQETQYF | TGTGCCAGCAGTGATACGGCGGGGGGTCAAGAGACCCAGTACTTC
TRBJ2-5 | NA | 14 | NA | TRBV4-1 | CASSQGEDPRTQYF | TGCGCCAGCAGCCAAGGGGAAGACCCTCGAACCCAGTACTTC
TRBJ2-7 | NA | 12 | few | TRBV5-5 | CASSPGTLEQYF | TGTGCCAGCAGCCCCGGGACACTCGAGCAGTACTTC
TRBJ2-3 | TRBD2 | 17 | NA | TRBV20-1 | CSAAPSGGTGGTDTQYF | TGCAGTGCTGCTCCCAGCGGGGGGACTGGGGGCACAGATACGCAGTATTTT
TRBJ1-3 | TRBD1 | 15 | many | TRBV20-1 | CSAILDRGIGNTIYF | TGCAGTGCTATTCTAGACAGGGGAATTGGAAACACCATATATTTT
TRBJ2-7 | NA | 16 | NA | TRBV15 | CATSRDGLPIDGEQYF | TGTGCCACCAGCAGAGACGGGCTACCGATTGATGGGGAGCAGTACTTC
TRBJ1-4 | NA | 13 | many | TRBV19 | CASSPLRDEKLFF | TGTGCCAGTAGTCCTCTCCGGGACGAAAAACTGTTTTTT
TRBJ2-7 | NA | 13 | many | TRBV6-1 | CASRRDGLYEQYF | TGTGCCAGCCGGAGGGACGGACTCTACGAGCAGTACTTC
TRBJ2-5 | NA | 12 | NA | TRBV6-1 | CASGDGEKTQYF | TGTGCCAGTGGTGACGGAGAAAAGACCCAGTACTTC
TRBJ2-3 | TRBD2 | 15 | many | TRBV7-9 | CASSQLAGSTDTQYF | TGTGCCAGCAGCCAACTAGCGGGGAGCACAGATACGCAGTATTTT
TRBJ1-4 | NA | 16 | NA | TRBV12-3/TRBV12-4 | CASSLSPQGRTMNLFF | TGTGCCAGCAGTTTATCCCCCCAGGGACGGACAATGAATCTGTTTTTT
TRBJ1-1 | NA | 13 | many | TRBV7-2 | CASSDYMNTEAFF | TGTGCCAGCAGCGATTATATGAACACTGAAGCTTTCTTT
TRBJ2-1 | TRBD2 | 16 | NA | TRBV28 | CASSFLGTRENNEQFF | TGTGCCAGCAGTTTCCTCGGGACTAGAGAAAACAATGAGCAGTTCTTC
TRBJ2-2 | TRBD2 | 18 | many | TRBV5-1 | CASSPQLAGAANTGELFF | TGCGCCAGCAGCCCCCAACTAGCGGGGGCCGCGAACACCGGGGAGCTGTTTTTT
TRBJ2-7 | NA | 11 | NA | TRBV5-5 | CASSSIYEQYF | TGTGCCAGCAGCTCCATCTACGAGCAGTACTTC
TRBJ2-1 | TRBD2 | 17 | many | TRBV25-1 | CASSELEGVRTRNEQFF | TGTGCCAGCAGTGAATTAGAAGGGGTCCGGACTAGGAATGAGCAGTTCTTC
TRBJ1-3 | NA | 15 | many | TRBV5-1 | CASSLTGVSRDTIYF | TGCGCCAGCAGCTTGACGGGAGTTAGTAGGGACACCATATATTTT
TRBJ2-3 | NA | 11 | many | TRBV29-1 | CSVETGDTQYF | TGCAGCGTGGAGACGGGGGATACGCAGTATTTT
TRBJ1-4 | TRBD1 | 17 | many | TRBV5-5 | CASSLAPTGVANEKLFF | TGTGCCAGCAGCTTGGCCCCTACAGGGGTAGCTAATGAAAAACTGTTTTTT
TRBJ1-5 | NA | 15 | many | TRBV20-1 | CSARVGSLRNQPQHF | TGCAGTGCTAGAGTAGGGTCCCTTCGCAATCAGCCCCAGCATTTT
TRBJ2-7 | NA | 11 | many | TRBV18 | CASSSKNEQYF | TGTGCCAGCTCCTCGAAGAACGAGCAGTACTTC